The table lists the clone carrying this TCR beta chain with a few counts. Antigen unknown. The germline V gene encodes CDR1 LGHDT and CDR2 YNNKEL (reference sequence). The CDR3 has 14 amino acids. Trimming removed 4 bases at V and 6 bases at J, with 15 bases between. This sample is drawn from a study of T-cell memory formation after mild COVID-19. Study overall: For the most part, TCR clusters were specific to one donor.

Whole-study results and caveats: Pre-infection memory carried some responding clones, suggesting that cross-reactive memory joined.

MiXCR, applied by TCRdb to the 5' RACE reads, yields one record per CDR3 protein. The table records roughly 400,000 distinct CDR3 sequences, more than 15% of them present only once. Sequencing was done on a sample of PBMCs or a T cell subset sorted from them (not recorded which). The chain uses TRBV3-1 and TRBJ2-5; D is uncertain. The receptor was isolated from a man between 18 and 35 years old who had mild COVID-19 (a few samples of this study predate the infection). Cell type and time point are not known. CDR3 sequence reads: CASSLDGRRKTQYF. The CDR3 DNA sequence: TGTGCCAGCAGCCTCGACGGACGGCGAAAGACCCAGTACTTC.